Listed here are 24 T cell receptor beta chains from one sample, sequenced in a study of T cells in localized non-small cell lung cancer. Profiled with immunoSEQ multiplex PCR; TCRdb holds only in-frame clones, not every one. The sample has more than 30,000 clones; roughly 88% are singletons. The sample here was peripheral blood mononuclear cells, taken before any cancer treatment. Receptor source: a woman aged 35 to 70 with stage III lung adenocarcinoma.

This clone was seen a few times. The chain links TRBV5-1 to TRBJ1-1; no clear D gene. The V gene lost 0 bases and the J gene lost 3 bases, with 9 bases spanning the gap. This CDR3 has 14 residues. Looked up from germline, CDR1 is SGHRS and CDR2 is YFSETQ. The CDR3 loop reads CASSLDPDDTEAFF. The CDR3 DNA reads TGCGCCAGCAGCTTGGATCCCGACGACACTGAAGCTTTCTTT. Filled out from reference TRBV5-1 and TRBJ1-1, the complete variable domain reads KAGVTQTPRYLIKTRGQQVTLSCSPISGHRSVSWYQQTPGQGLQFLFEYFSETQRNKGNFPGRFSGRQFSNSRSEMNVSTLELGDSALYLCASSLDPDDTEAFFGQGTRLTVV.

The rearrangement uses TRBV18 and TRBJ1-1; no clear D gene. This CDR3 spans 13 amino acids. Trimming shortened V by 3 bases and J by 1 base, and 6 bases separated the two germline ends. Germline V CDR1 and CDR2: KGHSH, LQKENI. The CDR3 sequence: CASSPRQNTEAFF. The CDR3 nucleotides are TGTGCCAGCTCACCCCGACAGAACACTGAAGCTTTCTTT.

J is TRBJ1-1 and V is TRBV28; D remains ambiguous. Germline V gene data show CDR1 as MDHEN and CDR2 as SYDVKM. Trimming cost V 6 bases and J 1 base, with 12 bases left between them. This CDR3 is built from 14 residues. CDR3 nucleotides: TGTGCCAGCAGCCAACCCCCCCGGAACACTGAAGCTTTCTTT. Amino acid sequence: CASSQPPRNTEAFF.

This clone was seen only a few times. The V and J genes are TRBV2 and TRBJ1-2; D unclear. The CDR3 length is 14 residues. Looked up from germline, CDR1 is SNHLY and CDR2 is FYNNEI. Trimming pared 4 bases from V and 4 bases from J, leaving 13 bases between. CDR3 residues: CASSAVSGSYGYTF. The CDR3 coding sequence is TGTGCCAGCAGTGCAGTTTCCGGGAGCTATGGCTACACCTTC.

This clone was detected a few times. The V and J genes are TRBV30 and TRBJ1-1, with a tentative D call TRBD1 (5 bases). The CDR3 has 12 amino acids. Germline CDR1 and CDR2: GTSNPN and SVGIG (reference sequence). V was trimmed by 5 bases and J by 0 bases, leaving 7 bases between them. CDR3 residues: CAWDSMNTEAFF. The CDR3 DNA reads TGTGCCTGGGACAGTATGAACACTGAAGCTTTCTTT.

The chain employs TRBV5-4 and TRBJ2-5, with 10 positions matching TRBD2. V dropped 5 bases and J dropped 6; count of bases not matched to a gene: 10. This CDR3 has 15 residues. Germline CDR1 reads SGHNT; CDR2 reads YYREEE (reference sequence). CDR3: CASSFSGGRGKTQYF. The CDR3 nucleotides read TGTGCCAGCAGTTTTAGCGGGGGGAGAGGGAAGACCCAGTACTTC.

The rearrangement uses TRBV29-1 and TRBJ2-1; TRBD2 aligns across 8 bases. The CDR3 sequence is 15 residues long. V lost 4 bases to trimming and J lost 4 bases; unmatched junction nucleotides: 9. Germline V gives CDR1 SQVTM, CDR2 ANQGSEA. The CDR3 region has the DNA TGCAGCGTTGGCGCGACTAGCGATTTTTACAATGAGCAGTTCTTC. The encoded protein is CSVGATSDFYNEQFF.

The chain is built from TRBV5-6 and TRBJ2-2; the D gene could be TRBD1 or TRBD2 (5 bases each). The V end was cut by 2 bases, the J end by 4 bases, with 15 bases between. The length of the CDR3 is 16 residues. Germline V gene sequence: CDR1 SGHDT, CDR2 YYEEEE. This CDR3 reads CASSFGTNVLTGELFF. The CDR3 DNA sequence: TGTGCCAGCAGCTTCGGGACGAACGTTCTCACCGGGGAGCTGTTTTTT.

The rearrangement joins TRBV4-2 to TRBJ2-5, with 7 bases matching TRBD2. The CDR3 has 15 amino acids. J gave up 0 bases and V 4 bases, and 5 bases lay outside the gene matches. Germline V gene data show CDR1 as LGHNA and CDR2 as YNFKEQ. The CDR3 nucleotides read TGTGCCAGCAGCCCATCCGGGACTAACCAAGAGACCCAGTACTTC. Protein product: CASSPSGTNQETQYF.

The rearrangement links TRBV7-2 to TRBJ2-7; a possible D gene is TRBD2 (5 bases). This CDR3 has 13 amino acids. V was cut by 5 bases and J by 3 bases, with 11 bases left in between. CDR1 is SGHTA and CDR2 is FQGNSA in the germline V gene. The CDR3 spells CASSQDSNYEQYF. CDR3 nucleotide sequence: TGTGCCAGCAGCCAGGACTCGAACTACGAGCAGTACTTC. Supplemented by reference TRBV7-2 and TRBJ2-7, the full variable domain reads GAGVSQSPSNKVTEKGKDVELRCDPISGHTALYWYRQSLGQGLEFLIYFQGNSAPDKSGLPSDRFSAERTGGSVSTLTIQRTQQEDSAVYLCASSQDSNYEQYFGPGTRLTVT.

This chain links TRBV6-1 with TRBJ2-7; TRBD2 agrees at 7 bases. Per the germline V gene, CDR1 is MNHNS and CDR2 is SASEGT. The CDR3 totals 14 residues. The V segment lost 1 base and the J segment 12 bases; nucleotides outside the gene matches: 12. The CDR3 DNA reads TGTGCCAGCAGTGAAGTTGTCCAGGGTGGGAGGGTGTACTTC. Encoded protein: CASSEVVQGGRVYF.

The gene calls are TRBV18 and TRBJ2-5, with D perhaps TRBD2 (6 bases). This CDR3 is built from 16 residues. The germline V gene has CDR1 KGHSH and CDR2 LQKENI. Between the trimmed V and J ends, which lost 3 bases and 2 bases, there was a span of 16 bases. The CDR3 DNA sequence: TGTGCCAGCTCACCTACCCCGGGACTCCGTCAAGAGACCCAGTACTTC. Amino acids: CASSPTPGLRQETQYF.

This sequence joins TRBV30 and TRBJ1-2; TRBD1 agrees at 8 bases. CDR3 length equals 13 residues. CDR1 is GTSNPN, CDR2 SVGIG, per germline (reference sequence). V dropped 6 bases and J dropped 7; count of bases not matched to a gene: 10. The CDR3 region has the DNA TGTGCCTGCCTCTCCGGGACAGGAGGTGGCTACACCTTC. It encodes CACLSGTGGGYTF.

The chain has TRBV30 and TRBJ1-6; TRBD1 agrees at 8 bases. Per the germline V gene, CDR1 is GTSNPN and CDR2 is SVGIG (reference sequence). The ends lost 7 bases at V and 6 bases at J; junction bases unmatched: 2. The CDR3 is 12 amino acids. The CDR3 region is CASGQVNSPLHF. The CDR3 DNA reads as TGTGCCTCGGGACAGGTTAATTCACCCCTCCACTTT. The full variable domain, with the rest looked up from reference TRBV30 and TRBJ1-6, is SQTIHQWPATLVQPVGSPLSLECTVEGTSNPNLYWYRQAAGRGLQLLFYSVGIGQISSEVPQNLSASRPQDRQFILSSKKLLLSDSGFYLCASGQVNSPLHFGNGTRLTVT.

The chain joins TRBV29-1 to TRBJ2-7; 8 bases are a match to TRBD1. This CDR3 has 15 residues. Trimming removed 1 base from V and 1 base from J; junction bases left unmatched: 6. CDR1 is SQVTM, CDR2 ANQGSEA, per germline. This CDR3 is CSVEGGQGSSYEQYF. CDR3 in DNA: TGCAGCGTTGAAGGCGGACAGGGTTCTTCCTACGAGCAGTACTTC.

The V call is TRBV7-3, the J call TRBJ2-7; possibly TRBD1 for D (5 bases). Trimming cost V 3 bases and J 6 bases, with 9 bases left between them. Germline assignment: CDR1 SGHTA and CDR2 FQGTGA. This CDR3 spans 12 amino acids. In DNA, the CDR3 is TGTGCCAGCAGCTTTACAGGCCTCGAGCAGTACTTC. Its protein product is CASSFTGLEQYF.

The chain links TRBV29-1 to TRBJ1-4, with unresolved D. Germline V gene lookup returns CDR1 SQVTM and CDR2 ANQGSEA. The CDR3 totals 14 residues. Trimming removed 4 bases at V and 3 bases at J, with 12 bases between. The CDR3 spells CSVVGRDSNEKLFF. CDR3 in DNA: TGCAGCGTTGTCGGTCGCGACTCTAATGAAAAACTGTTTTTT.

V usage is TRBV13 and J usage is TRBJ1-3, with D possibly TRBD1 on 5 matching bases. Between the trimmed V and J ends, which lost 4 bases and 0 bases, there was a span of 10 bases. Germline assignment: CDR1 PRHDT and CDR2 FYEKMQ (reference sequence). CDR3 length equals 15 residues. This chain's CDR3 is CASSSTGRSGNTIYF. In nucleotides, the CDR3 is TGTGCCAGCAGCTCAACAGGCCGCTCTGGAAACACCATATATTTT.

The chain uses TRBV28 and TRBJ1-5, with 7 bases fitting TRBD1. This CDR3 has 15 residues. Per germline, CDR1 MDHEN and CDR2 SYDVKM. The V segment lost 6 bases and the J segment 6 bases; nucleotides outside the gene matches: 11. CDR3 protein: CASREDRGLSQPQHF. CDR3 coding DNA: TGTGCCAGCAGGGAAGATAGGGGGCTGAGTCAGCCCCAGCATTTT.

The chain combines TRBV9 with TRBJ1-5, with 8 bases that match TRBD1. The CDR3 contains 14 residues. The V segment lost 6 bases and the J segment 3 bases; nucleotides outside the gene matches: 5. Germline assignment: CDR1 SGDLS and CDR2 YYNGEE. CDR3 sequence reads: CASTQGADNQPQHF. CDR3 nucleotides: TGTGCCAGCACGCAGGGGGCTGACAATCAGCCCCAGCATTTT. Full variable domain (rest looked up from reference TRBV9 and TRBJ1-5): DSGVTQTPKHLITATGQRVTLRCSPRSGDLSVYWYQQSLDQGLQFLIQYYNGEERAKGNILERFSAQQFPDLHSELNLSSLELGDSALYFCASTQGADNQPQHFGDGTRLSIL.

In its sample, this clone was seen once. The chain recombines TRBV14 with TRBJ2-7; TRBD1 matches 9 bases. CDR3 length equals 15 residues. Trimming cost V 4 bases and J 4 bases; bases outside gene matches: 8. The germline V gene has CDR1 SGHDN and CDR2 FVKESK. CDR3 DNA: TGTGCCAGCAGCCGGTCGGGGACAGGGAAGTACGAGCAGTACTTC. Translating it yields CASSRSGTGKYEQYF. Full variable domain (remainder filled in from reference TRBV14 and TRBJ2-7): EAGVTQFPSHSVIEKGQTVTLRCDPISGHDNLYWYRRVMGKEIKFLLHFVKESKQDESGMPNNRFLAERTGGTYSTLKVQPAELEDSGVYFCASSRSGTGKYEQYFGPGTRLTVT.

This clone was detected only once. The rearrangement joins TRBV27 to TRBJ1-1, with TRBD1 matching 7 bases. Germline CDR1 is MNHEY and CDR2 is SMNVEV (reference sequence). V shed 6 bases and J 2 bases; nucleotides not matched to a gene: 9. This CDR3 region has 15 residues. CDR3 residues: CASSLIGQANTEAFF. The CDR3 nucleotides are TGTGCCAGCAGCCTAATAGGACAGGCCAACACTGAAGCTTTCTTT.

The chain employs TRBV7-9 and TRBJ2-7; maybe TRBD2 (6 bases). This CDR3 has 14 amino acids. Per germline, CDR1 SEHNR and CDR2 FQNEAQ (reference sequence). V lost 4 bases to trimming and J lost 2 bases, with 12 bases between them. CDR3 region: CASSSGAGPYEQYF. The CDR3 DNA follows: TGTGCCAGCAGCTCCGGCGCGGGGCCCTACGAGCAGTACTTC.

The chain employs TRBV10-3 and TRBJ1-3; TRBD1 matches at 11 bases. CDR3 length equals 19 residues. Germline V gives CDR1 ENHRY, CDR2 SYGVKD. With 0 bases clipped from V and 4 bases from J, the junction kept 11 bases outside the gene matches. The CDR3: CAISESYVGTGGDGNTIYF. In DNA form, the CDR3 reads TGTGCCATCAGTGAGTCGTATGTGGGGACAGGGGGAGACGGAAACACCATATATTTT.